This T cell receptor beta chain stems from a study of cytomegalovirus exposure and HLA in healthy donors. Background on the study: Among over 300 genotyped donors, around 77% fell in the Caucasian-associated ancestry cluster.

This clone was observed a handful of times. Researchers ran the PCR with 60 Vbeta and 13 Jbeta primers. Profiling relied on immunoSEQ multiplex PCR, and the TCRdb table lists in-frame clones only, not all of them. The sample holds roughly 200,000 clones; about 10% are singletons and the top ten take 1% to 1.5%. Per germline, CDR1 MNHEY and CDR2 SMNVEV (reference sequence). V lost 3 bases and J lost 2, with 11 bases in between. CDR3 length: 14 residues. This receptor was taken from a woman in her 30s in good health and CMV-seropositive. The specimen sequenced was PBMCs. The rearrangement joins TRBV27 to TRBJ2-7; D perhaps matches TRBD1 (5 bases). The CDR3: CASSLGTGPYEQYF. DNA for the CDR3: TGTGCCAGCAGTTTGGGTACAGGTCCCTACGAGCAGTACTTC.